These T cell receptor beta chains were read from a single sample in a study of cytomegalovirus exposure and HLA in healthy donors. Measured with immunoSEQ multiplex PCR; TCRdb has only the in-frame clones, and not every one. The table has around 85,000 clones, approximately 75% seen once. Material for sequencing was PBMCs. These receptor sequences come from a man aged 60 to 75 in good health and CMV-seronegative. The CDR3 runs from the conserved cysteine through the conserved F or W. D genes are given only for firm matches. Clone size is not always given. Where it is, it says once, few, many or a class for expanded clones.

J | V | size | D | DNA | CDR3
TRBJ2-7 | TRBV7-3 | NA | TRBD1 | TGTGCCAGCAGCTTAGAGGTCAGGGGGTCTTCATACGAGCAGTACTTC | CASSLEVRGSSYEQYF
TRBJ2-7 | TRBV5-1 | few | NA | TGCGCCAGCAGCTTACCCAACAGGGAAATGGTCTACGAGCAGTACTTC | CASSLPNREMVYEQYF
TRBJ2-7 | TRBV5-4 | NA | TRBD2 | TGTGCCAGCAGCTCCCGTGGGGAGGGGTCCCACGAGCAGTACTTC | CASSSRGEGSHEQYF
TRBJ2-2 | TRBV30 | once | NA | TGTGCCTGGAGTAGGTCCAGGGGGGTAACCGGGGAGCTGTTTTTT | CAWSRSRGVTGELFF
TRBJ1-2 | TRBV5-6 | NA | TRBD1 | TGTGCCAGCAGGGACAGGGGAGGCTACACCTTC | CASRDRGGYTF
TRBJ2-2 | TRBV5-1 | once | TRBD2 | TGCGCCAGCAGCCCGGGACTAGCGGGGGGGCCGGTCACCGGGGAGCTGTTTTTT | CASSPGLAGGPVTGELFF
TRBJ1-1 | TRBV30 | once | NA | TGTGCCTGGAGTGTACTGCCGGGGAACACTGAAGCTTTCTTT | CAWSVLPGNTEAFF
TRBJ2-7 | TRBV27 | NA | TRBD1 | TGTGCCAGCAGCCACATCCTGACAGGGGCAGCCTACGAGCAGTACTTC | CASSHILTGAAYEQYF
TRBJ1-2 | TRBV10-1 | few | NA | TGCGCCAGCAGTGAGTCGATAGTCGCCCGGGGCTACACCTTC | CASSESIVARGYTF
TRBJ1-3 | TRBV9 | NA | NA | TGTGCCAGCAGCGTGTCATGGGGGCAGCCCGCGGGAAACACCATATATTTT | CASSVSWGQPAGNTIYF
TRBJ1-6 | TRBV6-1 | NA | NA | TGTGCCAGCAGTGTAGGGAGCTCCTATAATTCACCCCTCCACTTT | CASSVGSSYNSPLHF
TRBJ2-1 | TRBV19 | NA | TRBD1 | TGTGCCAGTAGTATAGGTGGGACAGGCGAAAATGAGCAGTTCTTC | CASSIGGTGENEQFF
TRBJ2-6 | TRBV4-1 | NA | NA | TGCGCCAGCAGCCACGGGGACATGTACATGGTTTCTGGGGCCAACGTCCTGACTTTC | CASSHGDMYMVSGANVLTF
TRBJ1-2 | TRBV9 | NA | NA | TGTGCCAGCAGCGCAGGGGAAAGGGGCTATGGCTACACCTTC | CASSAGERGYGYTF
TRBJ2-5 | TRBV13 | NA | NA | TGTGCCAGCAGCCATCGTAGGGGTATGAGAGAGACCCAGTACTTC | CASSHRRGMRETQYF
TRBJ1-1 | TRBV13 | NA | NA | TGTGCCAGCAGCTTATTCCAGAACACTGAAGCTTTCTTT | CASSLFQNTEAFF
TRBJ1-5 | TRBV5-5 | NA | TRBD1 | TGTGCCAGCAGCCCTATTGGGGACAGGGGAAATCAGCCCCAGCATTTT | CASSPIGDRGNQPQHF
TRBJ1-1 | TRBV10-3 | NA | TRBD1 | TGTGCCATCAGTGGCCCTGGACAGGGGACCTTGAACACTGAAGCTTTCTTT | CAISGPGQGTLNTEAFF
TRBJ2-3 | TRBV14 | NA | TRBD2 | TGTGCCAGCAGCCCCCCTACCCTAGCGGGGGGGCAAGGTGGTACGCAGTATTTT | CASSPPTLAGGQGGTQYF
TRBJ1-2 | TRBV6-1 | NA | TRBD1 | TGTGCCAGCAGTGAAGCGCTTGACAGGGCGGGCTATGGCTACACCTTC | CASSEALDRAGYGYTF
TRBJ2-2 | TRBV10-3 | once | TRBD1 | TGTGCCATCCGAGGGGGACAGATAAACACCGGGGAGCTGTTTTTT | CAIRGGQINTGELFF
TRBJ1-5 | TRBV19 | NA | NA | TGTGCCAGTAGCACCTCAGGGAGCAATCAGCCCCAGCATTTT | CASSTSGSNQPQHF
TRBJ1-5 | TRBV6-1 | NA | NA | TGTGCCAGCAGTACCGACACAAGCAATCAGCCCCAGCATTTT | CASSTDTSNQPQHF
TRBJ1-4 | TRBV5-1 | NA | TRBD1 | TGCGCCAGCAGCCCGGTCCCGGGACAGGGTGCTAATGAAAAACTGTTTTTT | CASSPVPGQGANEKLFF
TRBJ2-7 | TRBV9 | once | TRBD2 | TGTGCCAGCAGCGCAAGAGCGGGGGGGCAATCCGACGAGCAGTACTTC | CASSARAGGQSDEQYF
TRBJ2-7 | TRBV2 | NA | NA | TGTGCCAGCAGTCCCGGGTGGAGCTCCTACGAGCAGTACTTC | CASSPGWSSYEQYF
TRBJ2-2 | TRBV10-1 | NA | NA | TGCGCCAGCAGTGGGACACGTAGCACCGGGGAGCTGTTTTTT | CASSGTRSTGELFF
TRBJ1-6 | TRBV5-1 | NA | TRBD1 | TGCGCCAGCAGCTTCAACAGGGGGTATAATTCACCCCTCCACTTT | CASSFNRGYNSPLHF
TRBJ1-2 | TRBV7-9 | NA | TRBD1 | TGTGCCAGCAGCCCCCGGGACAGGGTAAACTATGGCTACACCTTC | CASSPRDRVNYGYTF
TRBJ1-2 | TRBV27 | NA | NA | TGTGCCAGCAGACAAATTGGCTATGGCTACACCTTC | CASRQIGYGYTF
TRBJ2-2 | TRBV11-3 | NA | TRBD1 | TGTGCCAGCAGCCCCAACAGGGGGCCGGCCGGGGAGCTGTTTTTT | CASSPNRGPAGELFF
TRBJ2-3 | TRBV9 | NA | TRBD2 | TGTGCCAGCAGCAGGGGACTAGCGGGTGGCACAGATACGCAGTATTTT | CASSRGLAGGTDTQYF
TRBJ1-3 | TRBV6-1 | NA | TRBD1 | TGTGCCAGCAGTGGACAGGGGGGGTACACCATATATTTT | CASSGQGGYTIYF
TRBJ2-3 | TRBV21-1 | NA | NA | TGTGCCAGCTCCTTCCGATACGGAGATACGCAGTATTTT | CASSFRYGDTQYF
TRBJ2-5 | TRBV18 | NA | TRBD2 | TGTGCCAGCTCACCGGCTTTCGCGGGGGGGCAAGAGACCCAGTACTTC | CASSPAFAGGQETQYF
TRBJ1-1 | TRBV29-1 | few | NA | TGCAGCGTTGAAGATTACGGGGGATACACTGAAGCTTTCTTT | CSVEDYGGYTEAFF
TRBJ2-7 | TRBV5-1 | NA | TRBD1 | TGCGCCAGCAGCTTGGACGGGGACAGAATCGCTACCTACGAGCAGTACTTC | CASSLDGDRIATYEQYF
TRBJ2-7 | TRBV5-1 | once | TRBD1 | TGCGCCAGCAGCTTGAATCCAGGACAGGGGGGGTACGAGCAGTACTTC | CASSLNPGQGGYEQYF
TRBJ2-3 | TRBV9 | NA | TRBD1 | TGTGCCAGCAGCCCAACAAGCCAGGGGGCCACAGATACGCAGTATTTT | CASSPTSQGATDTQYF
TRBJ2-5 | TRBV7-3 | few | NA | TGTGCCAGCAGCCCCCAGGGGTCCCCTCAAGAGACCCAGTACTTC | CASSPQGSPQETQYF
TRBJ1-1 | TRBV9 | NA | TRBD1 | TGTGCCAGCGAAGCAGGGGGAGGCACTGAAGCTTTCTTT | CASEAGGGTEAFF
TRBJ2-7 | TRBV30 | NA | TRBD1 | TGTGCCTGGACCCTACAGGGGGCGCGGGGCGAGCAGTACTTC | CAWTLQGARGEQYF
TRBJ2-2 | TRBV6-1 | once | TRBD2 | TGTGCCAGCAGTGAACTTCCGGGGGGGGACACCGGGGAGCTGTTTTTT | CASSELPGGDTGELFF
TRBJ1-1 | TRBV5-1 | few | TRBD1 | TGCGCCAGCAAGCTCGGGACAGACACTGAAGCTTTCTTT | CASKLGTDTEAFF
TRBJ2-7 | TRBV12-2 | NA | NA | TGTGCAAGTCGGGACATTGGGGACAGAAGACTTCGAGGTAAAACGGGTAGCTCCTACGAGCAGTACTTC | CASRDIGDRRLRGKTGSSYEQYF
TRBJ1-5 | TRBV19 | NA | NA | TGTGCCAGTAGTCGGGGGGGCAGGGGAGACGATCAGCCCCAGCATTTT | CASSRGGRGDDQPQHF
TRBJ1-5 | TRBV5-1 | few | TRBD1 | TGCGCCAGCAGCCTAGGGACAGGTGGTCAGCCCCAGCATTTT | CASSLGTGGQPQHF
TRBJ2-1 | TRBV6-4 | few | TRBD2 | TGTGCCAGCAGTGACAAGGCTAGCGGGGGGTACAATGAGCAGTTCTTC | CASSDKASGGYNEQFF
TRBJ2-3 | TRBV7-3 | once | TRBD2 | TGTGCCAGCAGCTTAACCCCCCCGGGGGGGCAGACAGATACGCAGTATTTT | CASSLTPPGGQTDTQYF
TRBJ2-7 | TRBV5-1 | NA | TRBD2 | TGCGCCAGCAGCTTGTTGACTAGCGGGGGGCTCAGCTCCTACGAGCAGTACTTC | CASSLLTSGGLSSYEQYF
TRBJ2-2 | TRBV7-3 | once | NA | TGTGCCAGCAGCTTAAAACTCGCGAACACCGGGGAGCTGTTTTTT | CASSLKLANTGELFF